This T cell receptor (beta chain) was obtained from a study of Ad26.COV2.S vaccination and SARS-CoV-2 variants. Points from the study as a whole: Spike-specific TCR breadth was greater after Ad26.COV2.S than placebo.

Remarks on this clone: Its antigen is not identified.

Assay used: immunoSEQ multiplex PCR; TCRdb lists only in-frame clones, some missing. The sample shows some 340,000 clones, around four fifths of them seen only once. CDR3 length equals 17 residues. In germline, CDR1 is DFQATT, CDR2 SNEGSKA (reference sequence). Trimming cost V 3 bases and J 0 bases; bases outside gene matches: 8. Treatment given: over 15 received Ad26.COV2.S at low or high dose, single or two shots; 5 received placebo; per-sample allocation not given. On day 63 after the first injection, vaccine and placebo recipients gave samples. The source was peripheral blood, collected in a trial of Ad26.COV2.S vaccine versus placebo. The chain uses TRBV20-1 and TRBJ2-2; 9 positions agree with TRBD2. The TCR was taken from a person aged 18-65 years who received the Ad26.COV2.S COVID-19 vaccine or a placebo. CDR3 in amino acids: CSASHPAGGANTGELFF. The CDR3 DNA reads TGCAGTGCTAGTCACCCGGCGGGGGGGGCGAACACCGGGGAGCTGTTTTTT.